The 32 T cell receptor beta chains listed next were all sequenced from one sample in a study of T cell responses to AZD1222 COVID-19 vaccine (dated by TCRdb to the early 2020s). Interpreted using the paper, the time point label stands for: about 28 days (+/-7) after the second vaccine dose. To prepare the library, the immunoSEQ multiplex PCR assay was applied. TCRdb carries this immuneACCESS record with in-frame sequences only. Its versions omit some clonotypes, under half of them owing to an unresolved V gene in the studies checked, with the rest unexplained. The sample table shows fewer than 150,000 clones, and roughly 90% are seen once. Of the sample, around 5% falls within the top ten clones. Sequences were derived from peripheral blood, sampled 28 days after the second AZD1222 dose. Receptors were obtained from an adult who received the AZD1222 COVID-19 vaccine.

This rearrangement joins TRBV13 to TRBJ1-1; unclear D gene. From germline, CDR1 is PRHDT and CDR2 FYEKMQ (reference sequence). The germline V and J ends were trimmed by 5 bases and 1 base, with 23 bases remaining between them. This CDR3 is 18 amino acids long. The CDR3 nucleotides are TGTGCCAGCAGCCCTTCCACTTGGACCCAAACACCGAACACTGAAGCTTTCTTT. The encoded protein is CASSPSTWTQTPNTEAFF. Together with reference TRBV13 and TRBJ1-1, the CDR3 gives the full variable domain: AAGVIQSPRHLIKEKRETATLKCYPIPRHDTVYWYQQGPGQDPQFLISFYEKMQSDKGSIPDRFSAQQFSDYHSELNMSSLELGDSALYFCASSPSTWTQTPNTEAFFGQGTRLTVV.

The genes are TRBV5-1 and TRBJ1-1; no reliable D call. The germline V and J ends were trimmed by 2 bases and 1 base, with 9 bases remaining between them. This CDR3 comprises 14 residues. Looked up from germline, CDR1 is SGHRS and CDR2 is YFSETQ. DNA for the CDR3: TGCGCCAGCAGCTTTGAGGGTACGAACACTGAAGCTTTCTTT. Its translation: CASSFEGTNTEAFF. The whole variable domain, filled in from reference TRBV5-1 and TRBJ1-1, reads KAGVTQTPRYLIKTRGQQVTLSCSPISGHRSVSWYQQTPGQGLQFLFEYFSETQRNKGNFPGRFSGRQFSNSRSEMNVSTLELGDSALYLCASSFEGTNTEAFFGQGTRLTVV.

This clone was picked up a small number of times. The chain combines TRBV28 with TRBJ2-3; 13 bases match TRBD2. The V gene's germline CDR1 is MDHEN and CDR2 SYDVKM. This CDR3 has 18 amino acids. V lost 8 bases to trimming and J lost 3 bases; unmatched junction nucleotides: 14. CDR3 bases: TGTGCCAGCTCTAACCCTTATGGACTAGCGGGAGAAACAGATACGCAGTATTTT. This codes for CASSNPYGLAGETDTQYF.

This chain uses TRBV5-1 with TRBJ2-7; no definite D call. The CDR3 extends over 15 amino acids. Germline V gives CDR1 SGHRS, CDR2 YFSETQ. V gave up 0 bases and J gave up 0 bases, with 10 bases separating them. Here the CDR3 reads CASSLGGDSSYEQYF. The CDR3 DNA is TGCGCCAGCAGCTTGGGCGGAGATAGCTCCTACGAGCAGTACTTC. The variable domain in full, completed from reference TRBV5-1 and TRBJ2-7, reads KAGVTQTPRYLIKTRGQQVTLSCSPISGHRSVSWYQQTPGQGLQFLFEYFSETQRNKGNFPGRFSGRQFSNSRSEMNVSTLELGDSALYLCASSLGGDSSYEQYFGPGTRLTVT.

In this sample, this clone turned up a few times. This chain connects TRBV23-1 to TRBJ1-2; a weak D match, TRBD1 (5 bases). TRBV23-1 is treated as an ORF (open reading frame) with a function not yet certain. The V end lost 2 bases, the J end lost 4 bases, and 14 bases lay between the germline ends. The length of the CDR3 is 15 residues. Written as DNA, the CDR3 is TGCGCCAGCAGTCAACCGTCGACAGCCTCCTATGGCTACACCTTC. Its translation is CASSQPSTASYGYTF.

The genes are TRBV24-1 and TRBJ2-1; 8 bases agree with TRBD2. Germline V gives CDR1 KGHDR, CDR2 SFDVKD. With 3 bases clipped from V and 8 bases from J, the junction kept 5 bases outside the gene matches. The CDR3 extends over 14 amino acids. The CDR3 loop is CATSDSGGPDEQFF. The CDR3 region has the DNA TGTGCCACCAGTGATAGCGGGGGCCCGGATGAGCAGTTCTTC.

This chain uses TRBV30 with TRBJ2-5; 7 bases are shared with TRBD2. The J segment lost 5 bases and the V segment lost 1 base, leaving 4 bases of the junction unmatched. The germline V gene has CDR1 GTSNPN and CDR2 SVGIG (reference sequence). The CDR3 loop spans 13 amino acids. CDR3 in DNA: TGTGCCTGGAGTGCCGGGACTAAGGAGACCCAGTACTTC. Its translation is CAWSAGTKETQYF.

Here the CDR3 DNA reads TGTGCCAGCAGCCCCCTTGAAGCGGGGGCGCGGACTAATGAAAAACTGTTTTTT. Translated: CASSPLEAGARTNEKLFF. The genes are TRBV5-8 and TRBJ1-4; TRBD1 is a possible D gene (6 bases). Germline CDR1 reads SGHTS; CDR2 reads YDEGEE. V was clipped by 4 bases and J by 2 bases, with 21 bases between them. The CDR3 is 18 amino acids.

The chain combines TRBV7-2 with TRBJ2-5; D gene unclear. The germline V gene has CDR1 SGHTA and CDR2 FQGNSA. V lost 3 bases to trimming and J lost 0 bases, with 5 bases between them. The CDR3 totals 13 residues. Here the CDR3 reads CASSFGHQETQYF. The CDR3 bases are TGTGCCAGCAGCTTTGGACACCAAGAGACCCAGTACTTC. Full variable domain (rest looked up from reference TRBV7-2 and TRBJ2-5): GAGVSQSPSNKVTEKGKDVELRCDPISGHTALYWYRQSLGQGLEFLIYFQGNSAPDKSGLPSDRFSAERTGGSVSTLTIQRTQQEDSAVYLCASSFGHQETQYFGPGTRLLVL.

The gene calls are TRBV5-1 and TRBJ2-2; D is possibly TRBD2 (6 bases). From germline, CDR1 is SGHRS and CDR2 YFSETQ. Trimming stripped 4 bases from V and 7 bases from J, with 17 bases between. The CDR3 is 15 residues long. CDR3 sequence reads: CASSAILASGGELFF. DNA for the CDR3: TGCGCCAGCAGCGCCATACTAGCATCGGGCGGGGAGCTGTTTTTT.

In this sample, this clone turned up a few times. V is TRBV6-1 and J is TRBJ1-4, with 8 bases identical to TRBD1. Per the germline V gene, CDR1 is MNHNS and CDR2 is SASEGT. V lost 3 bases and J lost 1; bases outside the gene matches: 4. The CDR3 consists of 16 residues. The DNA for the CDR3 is TGTGCCAGCAGTGAGCCAGGGGGCGTAACTAATGAAAAACTGTTTTTT. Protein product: CASSEPGGVTNEKLFF.

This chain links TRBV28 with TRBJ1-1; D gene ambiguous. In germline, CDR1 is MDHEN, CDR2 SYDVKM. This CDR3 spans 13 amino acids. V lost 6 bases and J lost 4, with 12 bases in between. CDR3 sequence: CASSTPLRTEAFF. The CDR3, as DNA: TGTGCCAGCAGCACTCCCCTGCGCACTGAAGCTTTCTTT.

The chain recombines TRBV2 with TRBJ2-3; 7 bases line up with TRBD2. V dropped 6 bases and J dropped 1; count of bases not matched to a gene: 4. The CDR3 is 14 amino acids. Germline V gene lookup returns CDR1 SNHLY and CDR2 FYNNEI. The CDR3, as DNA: TGTGCCAGCAGCGTTGGACTAGGCACAGATACGCAGTATTTT. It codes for CASSVGLGTDTQYF.

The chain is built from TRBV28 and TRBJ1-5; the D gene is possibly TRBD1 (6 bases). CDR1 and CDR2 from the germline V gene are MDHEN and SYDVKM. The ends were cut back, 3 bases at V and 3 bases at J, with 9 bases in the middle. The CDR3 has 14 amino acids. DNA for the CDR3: TGTGCCAGCAGTTTCGGACAGACCAATCAGCCCCAGCATTTT. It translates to CASSFGQTNQPQHF.

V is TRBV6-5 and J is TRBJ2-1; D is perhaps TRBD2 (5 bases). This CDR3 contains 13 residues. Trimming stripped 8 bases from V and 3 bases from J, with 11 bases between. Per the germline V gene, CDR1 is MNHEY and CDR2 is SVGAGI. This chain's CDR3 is CASGREVYNEQFF. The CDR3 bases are TGTGCCAGCGGCCGGGAAGTCTACAATGAGCAGTTCTTC.

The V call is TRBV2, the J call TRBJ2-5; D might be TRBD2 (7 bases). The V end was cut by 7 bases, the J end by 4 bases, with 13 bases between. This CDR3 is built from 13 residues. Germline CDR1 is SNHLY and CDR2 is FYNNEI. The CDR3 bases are TGTGCCAGCATATCGAGGGGGGGAGAGACCCAGTACTTC. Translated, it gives CASISRGGETQYF.

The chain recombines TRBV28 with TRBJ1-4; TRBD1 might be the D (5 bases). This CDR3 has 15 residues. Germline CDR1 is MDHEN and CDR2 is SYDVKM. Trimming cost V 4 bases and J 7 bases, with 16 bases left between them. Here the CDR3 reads CASSYRGTEIEKLFF. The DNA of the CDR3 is TGTGCCAGCAGTTATCGCGGGACGGAAATTGAAAAACTGTTTTTT.

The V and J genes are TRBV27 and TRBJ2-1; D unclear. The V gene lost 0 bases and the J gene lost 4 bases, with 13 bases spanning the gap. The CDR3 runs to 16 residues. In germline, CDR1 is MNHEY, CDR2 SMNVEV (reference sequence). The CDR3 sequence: CASSLSVRAAYNEQFF. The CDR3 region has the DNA TGTGCCAGCAGTTTATCAGTTAGGGCAGCTTACAATGAGCAGTTCTTC.

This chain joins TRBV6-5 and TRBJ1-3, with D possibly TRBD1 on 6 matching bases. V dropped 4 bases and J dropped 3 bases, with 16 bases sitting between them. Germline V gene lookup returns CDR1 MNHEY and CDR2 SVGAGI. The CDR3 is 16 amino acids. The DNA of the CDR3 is TGTGCCAGCAGTTCACGCCCAACAGGGTATGGAAACACCATATATTTT. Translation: CASSSRPTGYGNTIYF.

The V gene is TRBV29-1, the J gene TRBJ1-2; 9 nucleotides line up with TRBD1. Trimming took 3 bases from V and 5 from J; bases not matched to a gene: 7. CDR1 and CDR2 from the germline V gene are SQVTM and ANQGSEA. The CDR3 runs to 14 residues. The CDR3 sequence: CSVEIGQGLYGYTF. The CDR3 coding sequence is TGCAGCGTTGAGATAGGACAGGGGCTATATGGCTACACCTTC.

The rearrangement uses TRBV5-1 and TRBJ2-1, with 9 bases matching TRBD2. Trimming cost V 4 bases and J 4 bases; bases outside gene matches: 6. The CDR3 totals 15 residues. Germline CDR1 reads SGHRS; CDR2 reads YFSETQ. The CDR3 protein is CASSEISGGYNEQFF. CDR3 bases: TGCGCCAGCAGCGAAATTAGCGGGGGATACAATGAGCAGTTCTTC.

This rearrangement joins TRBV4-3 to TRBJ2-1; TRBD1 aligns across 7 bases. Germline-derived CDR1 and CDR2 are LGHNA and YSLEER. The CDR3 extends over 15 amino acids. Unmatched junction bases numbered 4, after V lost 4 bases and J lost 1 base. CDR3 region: CASSLDRVSYNEQFF. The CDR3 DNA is TGCGCCAGCAGCCTAGACAGGGTATCCTACAATGAGCAGTTCTTC.

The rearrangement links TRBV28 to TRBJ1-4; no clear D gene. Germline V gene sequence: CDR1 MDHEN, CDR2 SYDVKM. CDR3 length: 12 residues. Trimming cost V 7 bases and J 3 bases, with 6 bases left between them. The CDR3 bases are TGTGCCAGCATGGGTCCTAATGAAAAACTGTTTTTT. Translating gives CASMGPNEKLFF.

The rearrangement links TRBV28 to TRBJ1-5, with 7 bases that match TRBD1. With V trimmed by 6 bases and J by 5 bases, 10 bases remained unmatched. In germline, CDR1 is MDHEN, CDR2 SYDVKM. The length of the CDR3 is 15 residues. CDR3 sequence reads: CASSLTGPLDQPQHF. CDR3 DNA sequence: TGTGCCAGCAGCCTGACAGGGCCCCTCGATCAGCCCCAGCATTTT.

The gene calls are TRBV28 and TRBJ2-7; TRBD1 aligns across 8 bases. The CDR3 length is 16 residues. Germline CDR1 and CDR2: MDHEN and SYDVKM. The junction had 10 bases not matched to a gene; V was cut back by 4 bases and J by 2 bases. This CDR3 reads CASSSPTDRATYEQYF. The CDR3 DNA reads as TGTGCCAGCAGTTCACCCACGGACAGGGCAACCTACGAGCAGTACTTC.

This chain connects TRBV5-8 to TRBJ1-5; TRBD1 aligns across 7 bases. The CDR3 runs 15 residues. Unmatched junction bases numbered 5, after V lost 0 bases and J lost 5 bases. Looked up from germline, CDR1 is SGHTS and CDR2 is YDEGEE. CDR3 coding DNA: TGTGCCAGCAGCTTGGCCAGGGGGGCTGATCAGCCCCAGCATTTT. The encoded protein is CASSLARGADQPQHF.

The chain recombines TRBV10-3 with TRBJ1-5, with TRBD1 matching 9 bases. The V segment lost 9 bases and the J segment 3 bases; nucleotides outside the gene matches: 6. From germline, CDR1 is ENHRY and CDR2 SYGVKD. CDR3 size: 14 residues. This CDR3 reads CAISTGGINQPQHF. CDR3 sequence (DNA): TGTGCCATTTCGACAGGGGGGATCAATCAGCCCCAGCATTTT.

The CDR3 spells CASSLVEGPTKFF. The CDR3 DNA reads TGTGCCAGCAGCTTAGTAGAGGGACCCACAAAGTTCTTC. The chain joins TRBV7-8 to TRBJ2-1, with D possibly called TRBD1 or TRBD2 (5 bases each). Trimming removed 1 base from V and 14 bases from J, with 15 bases in between. This CDR3 comprises 13 residues. Germline assignment: CDR1 SGHVS and CDR2 FQNEAQ.

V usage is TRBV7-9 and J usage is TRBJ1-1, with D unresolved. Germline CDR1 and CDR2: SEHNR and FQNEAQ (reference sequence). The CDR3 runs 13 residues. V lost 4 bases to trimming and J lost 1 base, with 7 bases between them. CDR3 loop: CASSYDGNTEAFF. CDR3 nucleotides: TGTGCCAGCAGCTACGACGGGAACACTGAAGCTTTCTTT.

The DNA for the CDR3 is TGTGCCTGGAGGAGGGACTCCCTGGGGTACACTGAAGCTTTCTTT. Its protein product is CAWRRDSLGYTEAFF. J is TRBJ1-1 and V is TRBV30; D might be TRBD1 (5 bases). Per the germline V gene, CDR1 is GTSNPN and CDR2 is SVGIG (reference sequence). The CDR3 covers 15 residues. Trimming took 3 bases from V and 3 from J, leaving 17 bases between them.

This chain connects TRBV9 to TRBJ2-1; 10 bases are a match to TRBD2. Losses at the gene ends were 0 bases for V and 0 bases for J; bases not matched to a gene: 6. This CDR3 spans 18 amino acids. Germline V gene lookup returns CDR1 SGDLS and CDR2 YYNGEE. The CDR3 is CASSVAAGGTSSYNEQFF. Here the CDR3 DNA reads TGTGCCAGCAGCGTAGCAGCGGGAGGGACCAGCTCCTACAATGAGCAGTTCTTC.

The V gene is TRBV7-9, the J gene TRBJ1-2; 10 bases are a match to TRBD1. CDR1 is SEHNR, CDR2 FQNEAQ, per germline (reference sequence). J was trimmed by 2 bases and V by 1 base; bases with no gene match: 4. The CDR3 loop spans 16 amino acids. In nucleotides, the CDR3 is TGTGCCAGCAGCTTAGGCGGGACAGGGGAAAACTATGGCTACACCTTC. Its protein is CASSLGGTGENYGYTF.